What follows are 8 T cell receptor beta chains derived from one specimen sequenced in a study of identical twins (dated by TCRdb to 2016 to 2018). Receptor amplification or capture employed 5' RACE. Sequencing instrument: Illumina HiSeq 2000. TCRdb reprocessed the public reads (quality trimming at Q25 with fastp, clone calling with MiXCR) and kept in-frame beta chains. Every entry covers one CDR3 protein and lists the most common genes and DNA from its rows. This sample gives approximately 600,000 distinct CDR3 sequences in total; about 7% of them show up just once. The ten biggest clones cover around 1.6% of the sample. The same data also went into a second study, on yellow fever vaccine responses in identical twins.

Material for sequencing was PBMCs. The receptors were gathered from a woman younger than 35 in good health.

In its sample, this clonotype was seen a few times. The chain joins TRBV5-6 to TRBJ2-1; D perhaps matches TRBD2 (7 bases). Germline V gene data show CDR1 as SGHDT and CDR2 as YYEEEE. This CDR3 is built from 16 residues. V lost 0 bases and J 7 bases, leaving 17 bases between the germline ends. The CDR3 nucleotides read TGTGCCAGCAGCTTGGCCTGGGGGGGCCTGAAGAATGAGCAGTTCTTC. Translating it yields CASSLAWGGLKNEQFF. Full variable domain (outside the CDR3, taken from reference TRBV5-6 and TRBJ2-1): DAGVTQSPTHLIKTRGQQVTLRCSPKSGHDTVSWYQQALGQGPQFIFQYYEEEERQRGNFPDRFSGHQFPNYSSELNVNALLLGDSALYLCASSLAWGGLKNEQFFGPGTRLTVL.

The V call is TRBV7-8, the J call TRBJ2-1; 7 bases line up with TRBD2. This CDR3 is built from 17 residues. Germline V lookup: CDR1 SGHVS, CDR2 FQNEAQ. The trim removed 0 bases at V and 5 bases at J, leaving 10 bases unmatched. CDR3 in DNA: TGTGCCAGCAGCTTAGCGCTTGTACTAGCGATCAACAATGAGCAGTTCTTC. Protein product: CASSLALVLAINNEQFF.

This clonotype was found many times. The genes are TRBV18 and TRBJ2-1; a weak D match, TRBD2 (5 bases). Germline V gene sequence: CDR1 KGHSH, CDR2 LQKENI. Trimming shortened V by 0 bases and J by 10 bases, and 10 bases separated the two germline ends. The CDR3 contains 13 residues. CDR3 in DNA: TGTGCCAGCTCACCACCGGTCGGGAACGAGCAGTTCTTC. Translated: CASSPPVGNEQFF.

This chain connects TRBV28 to TRBJ2-5; the D gene is possibly TRBD1 (6 bases). Trimming left V 7 bases short and J 2 bases short, with 17 bases between. The CDR3 spans 15 residues. Per the germline V gene, CDR1 is MDHEN and CDR2 is SYDVKM. This CDR3 is CASIPTGTPQETQYF. The DNA for the CDR3 is TGTGCCAGCATCCCGACCGGGACACCTCAAGAGACCCAGTACTTC. The whole variable domain, remainder taken from reference TRBV28 and TRBJ2-5, is DVKVTQSSRYLVKRTGEKVFLECVQDMDHENMFWYRQDPGLGLRLIYFSYDVKMKEKGDIPEGYSVSREKKERFSLILESASTNQTSMYLCASIPTGTPQETQYFGPGTRLLVL.

This sequence joins TRBV28 and TRBJ1-4; D not certain. This CDR3 comprises 16 residues. Germline V gives CDR1 MDHEN, CDR2 SYDVKM. V was pared by 6 bases and J by 6 bases, with 20 bases between. The chain's CDR3 is CASSEVGKGMDEKLFF. In DNA, the CDR3 is TGTGCCAGCAGCGAGGTAGGGAAAGGGATGGATGAAAAACTGTTTTTT.

This clonotype has more than one count but fewer than ten. V gene TRBV9 combines with J gene TRBJ1-1, with D unclear. This CDR3 has 14 residues. V was clipped by 2 bases and J by 5 bases, with 13 bases between them. In germline, CDR1 is SGDLS, CDR2 YYNGEE. The CDR3 DNA reads as TGTGCCAGCAGCGTTAGTTCCGGGGTAACTGAAGCTTTCTTT. Residues: CASSVSSGVTEAFF.

This clonotype turned up a few times. The V and J genes are TRBV3-1 and TRBJ2-7; TRBD2 matches 9 bases. Germline CDR1 and CDR2: LGHDT and YNNKEL (reference sequence). The CDR3 runs to 13 residues. V dropped 3 bases and J dropped 3; count of bases not matched to a gene: 0. The CDR3 sequence: CASSQTSGYEQYV. DNA for the CDR3: TGTGCCAGCAGCCAGACTAGCGGCTACGAGCAGTACGTC.

This clonotype was observed many times. The rearrangement joins TRBV7-9 to TRBJ1-1; D call uncertain. This CDR3 region has 16 residues. Germline CDR1 is SEHNR and CDR2 is FQNEAQ (reference sequence). V shed 5 bases and J shed 0 bases, with 16 bases lying between them. This CDR3 is CASSPSLQTLNTEAFF. CDR3 nucleotides: TGTGCCAGCAGCCCATCATTACAGACCCTGAACACTGAAGCTTTCTTT.